The 3 T cell receptor beta chains below come from one sample, sequenced in a study of T cell responses to AZD1222 COVID-19 vaccine (dated by TCRdb to about 2021). The sample's time point label, decoded: about 28 days (+/-7) after the second vaccine dose. Library construction relied on the immunoSEQ multiplex PCR assay. Drawn from immuneACCESS, this table holds only the in-frame rearrangements with V and J called that TCRdb kept. Clones are partly lost; checked studies trace under half to an unresolved V gene and leave the rest unexplained. This sample comprises over 110,000 clones, roughly 93% of them detected only once. Roughly 10% of the sample is held by the ten biggest clonotypes. This specimen was peripheral blood, taken 28 days after the second AZD1222 dose. The origin of the receptors is an adult who received the AZD1222 COVID-19 vaccine.

Only one count was recorded for this clone. The J gene is TRBJ1-5, the V gene TRBV7-2; possible D gene TRBD1, 6 bases. The ends were cut back, 6 bases at V and 0 bases at J, with 9 bases in the middle. In germline, CDR1 is SGHTA, CDR2 FQGNSA. The CDR3 runs to 14 residues. The CDR3 DNA is TGTGCCAGCAGTTACAGGGTTAGCAATCAGCCCCAGCATTTT. Amino acid sequence: CASSYRVSNQPQHF.

This clone came up once. The V call is TRBV27, the J call TRBJ1-2; a weak D match, TRBD1 (6 bases). CDR3 size: 17 residues. Germline V gene data show CDR1 as MNHEY and CDR2 as SMNVEV (reference sequence). Trimming pared 4 bases from V and 4 bases from J, leaving 22 bases between. This CDR3 reads CASSSLDTTRGGYGYTF. In DNA form, the CDR3 reads TGTGCCAGCAGTTCCCTGGACACGACCCGAGGGGGCTATGGCTACACCTTC.

The sample holds one count of this clone. This sequence joins TRBV7-9 and TRBJ1-2; D call uncertain. CDR1 SEHNR and CDR2 FQNEAQ come from the germline V gene (reference sequence). This CDR3 is 16 amino acids long. V was pared by 5 bases and J by 6 bases, with 22 bases between. The CDR3: CASSTRGGHNLDGYTF. CDR3 bases: TGTGCCAGCAGCACCCGGGGAGGGCACAACTTGGATGGCTACACCTTC.